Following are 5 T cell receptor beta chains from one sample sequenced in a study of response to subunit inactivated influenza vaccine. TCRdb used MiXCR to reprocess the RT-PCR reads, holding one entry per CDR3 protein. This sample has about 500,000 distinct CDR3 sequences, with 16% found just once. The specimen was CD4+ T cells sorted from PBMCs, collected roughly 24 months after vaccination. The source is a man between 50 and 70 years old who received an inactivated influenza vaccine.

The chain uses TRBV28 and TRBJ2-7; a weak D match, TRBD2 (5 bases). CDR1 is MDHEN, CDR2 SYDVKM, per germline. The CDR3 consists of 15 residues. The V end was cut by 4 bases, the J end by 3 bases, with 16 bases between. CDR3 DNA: TGTGCCAGCAGTTCCGAGGCGAGGGCCGGCTACGAGCAGTACTTC. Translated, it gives CASSSEARAGYEQYF.

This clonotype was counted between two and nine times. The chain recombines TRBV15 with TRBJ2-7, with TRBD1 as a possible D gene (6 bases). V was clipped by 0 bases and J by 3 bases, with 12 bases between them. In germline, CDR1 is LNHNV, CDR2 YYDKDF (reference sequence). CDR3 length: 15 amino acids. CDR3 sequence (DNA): TGTGCCACCAGCAGAGATCCACAGGGTGACTACGAGCAGTACTTC. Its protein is CATSRDPQGDYEQYF.

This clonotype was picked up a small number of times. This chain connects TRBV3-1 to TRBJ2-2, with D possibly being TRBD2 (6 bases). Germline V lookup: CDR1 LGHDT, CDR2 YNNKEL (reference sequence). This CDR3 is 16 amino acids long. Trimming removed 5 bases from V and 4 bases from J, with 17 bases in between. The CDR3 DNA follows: TGTGCCAGCAGCGCACGCCCTTCCGGGAGCACCGGGGAGCTGTTTTTT. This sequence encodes CASSARPSGSTGELFF.

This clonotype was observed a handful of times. The DNA for the CDR3 is TGTGCCAGCGAAAGTGGTACTGAAGCTTTCTTT. This codes for CASESGTEAFF. This chain uses TRBV6-2 or TRBV6-3 with TRBJ1-1; D unclear. Trimming took 8 bases from V and 5 from J, leaving 9 bases between them. The CDR3 has 11 amino acids. Germline V gene lookup returns CDR1 MNHEY and CDR2 SVGEGT.

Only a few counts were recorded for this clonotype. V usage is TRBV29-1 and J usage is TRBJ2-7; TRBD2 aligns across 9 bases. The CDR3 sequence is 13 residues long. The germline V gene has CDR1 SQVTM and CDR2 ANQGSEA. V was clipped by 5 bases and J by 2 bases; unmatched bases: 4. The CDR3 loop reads CSVQAGGPYEQYF. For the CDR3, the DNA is TGCAGCGTTCAAGCGGGAGGACCCTACGAGCAGTACTTC.